This T cell receptor (beta chain) derives from a study of HIV-infected patients and healthy controls. Study-level points and caveats: HIV+ repertoires were severely depleted of MAIT alpha-chain CDR3s, unlike healthy controls. Size-matching overweighted rare events from HIV-infected data when comparing patients with controls.

Reverse transcription used around 500 ng RNA and constant-region primers for alpha and beta. Alpha and beta chain libraries were made separately by chain-specific third strand synthesis with multiplexing indices. TCRdb re-called the 5' RACE reads through MiXCR, storing one row per CDR3 protein. Found here are 5,500 to 6,500 distinct CDR3 sequences, 9.5% to 13% of them singletons; the top ten hold under 15%. This clonotype is medium-sized. No antigen is known for it. All unsorted peripheral T cells were captured because whole blood was used without fractionation. The sequence came from an adult with HIV infection. The input for sequencing was blood, taken before antiretroviral therapy.

The CDR3 here is CASTDARRNEQFF. CDR3 in DNA: TGTGCCAGCACCGATGCCCGGCGCAATGAGCAGTTCTTC. The chain recombines TRBV6-2 or TRBV6-3 with TRBJ2-1; no clear D gene. V lost 7 bases and J 6 bases, leaving 13 bases between the germline ends. CDR3 length: 13 residues. Germline assignment: CDR1 MNHEY and CDR2 SVGEGT.